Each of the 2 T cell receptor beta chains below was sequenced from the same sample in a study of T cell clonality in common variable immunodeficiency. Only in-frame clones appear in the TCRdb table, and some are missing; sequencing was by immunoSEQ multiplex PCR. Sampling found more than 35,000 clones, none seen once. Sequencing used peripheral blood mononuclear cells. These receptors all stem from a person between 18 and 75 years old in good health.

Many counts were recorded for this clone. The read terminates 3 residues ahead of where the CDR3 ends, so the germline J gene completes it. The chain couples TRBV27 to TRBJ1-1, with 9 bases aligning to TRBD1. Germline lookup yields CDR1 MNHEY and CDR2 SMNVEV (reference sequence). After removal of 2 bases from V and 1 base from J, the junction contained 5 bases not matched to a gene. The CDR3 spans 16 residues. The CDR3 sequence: CASSLRGTGTNTEAFF. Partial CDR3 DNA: TGTGCCAGCAGTTTAAGGGGGACAGGGACGAACACTGAA.

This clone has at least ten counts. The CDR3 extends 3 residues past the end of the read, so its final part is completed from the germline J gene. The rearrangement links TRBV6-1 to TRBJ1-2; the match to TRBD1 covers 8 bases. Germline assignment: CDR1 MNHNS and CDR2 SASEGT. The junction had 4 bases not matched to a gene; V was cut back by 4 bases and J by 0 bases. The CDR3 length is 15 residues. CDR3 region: CASSVGQGPNYGYTF. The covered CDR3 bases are TGTGCCAGCAGTGTTGGACAGGGACCTAACTATGGC.